The next 27 T cell receptor beta chains were all read from a single sample in a study of blood T cells in healthy people across ages. PCR was performed a second time for about 6 to 12 cycles using a sample-barcoded 5' primer and a J-beta primer mix. One entry per CDR3 protein, called by TCRdb with MiXCR from the 5' RACE reads. The sample includes roughly 860,000 distinct CDR3 sequences, 62% of them seen just once. Material: blood. These receptor sequences come from a man aged 30 to 45 in good health.

The genes are TRBV3-1 and TRBJ2-5; D is unresolved. CDR1 and CDR2 from the germline V gene are LGHDT and YNNKEL (reference sequence). The CDR3 loop spans 15 amino acids. V was pared by 0 bases and J by 1 base, with 9 bases between. The CDR3 spells CASSQDWSTQETQYF. DNA of the CDR3: TGTGCCAGCAGCCAAGATTGGAGTACCCAAGAGACCCAGTACTTC.

This clonotype was found once. V gene TRBV7-9 combines with J gene TRBJ1-2, with D tentatively TRBD1 (5 bases). Germline V gene data show CDR1 as SEHNR and CDR2 as FQNEAQ (reference sequence). V lost 0 bases to trimming and J lost 7 bases, with 15 bases between them. The CDR3 has 15 amino acids. CDR3 amino acids: CASSLAPAGVGGYTF. Here the CDR3 DNA reads TGTGCCAGCAGCTTAGCGCCGGCGGGGGTAGGTGGCTACACCTTC. The full variable domain, in which reference TRBV7-9 and TRBJ1-2 provide the parts outside the CDR3, is DTGVSQNPRHKITKRGQNVTFRCDPISEHNRLYWYRQTLGQGPEFLTYFQNEAQLEKSRLLSDRFSAERPKGSFSTLEIQRTEQGDSAMYLCASSLAPAGVGGYTFGSGTRLTVV.

This clonotype was seen more than once but under ten times. The gene calls are TRBV24-1 and TRBJ2-1; TRBD2 aligns across 15 bases. CDR3 size: 14 residues. V gave up 7 bases and J gave up 9 bases; unmatched junction bases: 3. The germline CDR1 and CDR2 sequences are KGHDR and SFDVKD. The CDR3 nucleotides read TGTGCCACCAGCGGGACTAGCGGGGGGCGTGAGCAGTTCTTC. Translating it yields CATSGTSGGREQFF.

V gene TRBV20-1 combines with J gene TRBJ2-7; 11 nucleotides align to TRBD2. The germline V gene has CDR1 DFQATT and CDR2 SNEGSKA (reference sequence). V dropped 0 bases and J dropped 7; count of bases not matched to a gene: 11. The CDR3 loop spans 16 amino acids. CDR3 in amino acids: CSARDLAGGFYNEQYF. CDR3 bases: TGCAGTGCTAGAGATCTAGCGGGGGGCTTCTACAATGAGCAGTACTTC.

This chain joins TRBV6-5 and TRBJ1-1, with TRBD1 matching 10 bases. The CDR3 spans 13 residues. V was clipped by 8 bases and J by 4 bases; unmatched bases: 4. Germline V CDR1 and CDR2: MNHEY, SVGAGI. In DNA, the CDR3 is TGTGCCAGCGGCCGGGACAGGGGCACTGAAGCTTTCTTT. Protein: CASGRDRGTEAFF.

This chain uses TRBV7-8 with TRBJ1-2; D is unresolved. Germline V CDR1 and CDR2: SGHVS, FQNEAQ. The CDR3 extends over 16 amino acids. The germline V and J ends were trimmed by 2 bases and 0 bases, with 13 bases remaining between them. CDR3 in amino acids: CASSLTPNSANYGYTF. For the CDR3, the DNA is TGTGCCAGCAGCTTAACGCCCAATTCAGCTAACTATGGCTACACCTTC.

This clonotype turned up a few times. This chain links TRBV6-6 with TRBJ2-1; TRBD2 aligns across 12 bases. Germline-derived CDR1 and CDR2 are MNHNY and SVGAGI (reference sequence). V was clipped by 5 bases and J by 9 bases; unmatched bases: 11. This CDR3 spans 16 amino acids. The CDR3 bases are TGTGCCAGCAGTCTCCCCCTAGCGGGGGGGCGGGGTGAGCAGTTCTTC. This translates into CASSLPLAGGRGEQFF.

J is TRBJ1-2 and V is TRBV5-1; the D gene is possibly TRBD1 (5 bases). Germline CDR1 SGHRS, CDR2 YFSETQ. Trimming cost V 6 bases and J 4 bases, with 16 bases left between them. CDR3 length equals 14 residues. In nucleotides, the CDR3 is TGCGCCAGCACCCCCTCGGGACCTTCCTATGGCTACACCTTC. Protein product: CASTPSGPSYGYTF.

This clonotype has only a few counts. The V call is TRBV29-1, the J call TRBJ2-7; 8 bases are shared with TRBD2. The V gene end was trimmed by 1 base and the J gene end by 12 bases; junction bases not matched to a gene: 2. CDR3 length: 10 amino acids. Germline CDR1 and CDR2: SQVTM and ANQGSEA. CDR3 loop: CSVEAGTRYF. The CDR3 DNA follows: TGCAGCGTTGAAGCGGGGACTAGGTACTTC.

The J gene is TRBJ1-1, the V gene TRBV20-1, with TRBD1 matching 8 bases. The CDR3 is 14 residues long. Trimming took 6 bases from V and 5 from J; bases not matched to a gene: 11. The germline gives CDR1 DFQATT, CDR2 SNEGSKA (reference sequence). The CDR3 sequence is CSAPGQVMGTEAFF. CDR3 DNA sequence: TGCAGTGCACCGGGACAGGTAATGGGGACTGAAGCTTTCTTT.

This chain uses TRBV28 with TRBJ2-4; D is unresolved. With 7 bases removed from V and 1 base from J, the gap between germline ends came to 14 bases. The CDR3 is made up of 15 amino acids. Germline V gene sequence: CDR1 MDHEN, CDR2 SYDVKM. Here the CDR3 DNA reads TGTGCCAGCAACCCCTTCGAGTCTGCCAAAAACATTCAGTACTTC. This gives the protein CASNPFESAKNIQYF.

The CDR3 region has the DNA TGCAGCGTTGGGACTAGCGGGGGAGTAAATGAGCAGTTCTTC. Its translation is CSVGTSGGVNEQFF. The rearrangement links TRBV29-1 to TRBJ2-1, with 13 bases matching TRBD2. With 4 bases clipped from V and 7 bases from J, the junction kept 4 bases outside the gene matches. The CDR3 covers 14 residues. CDR1 is SQVTM and CDR2 is ANQGSEA in the germline V gene.

The chain couples TRBV15 to TRBJ1-1; D perhaps matches TRBD1 (6 bases). The ends were cut back, 3 bases at V and 7 bases at J, with 12 bases in the middle. Germline CDR1 reads LNHNV; CDR2 reads YYDKDF (reference sequence). The CDR3 is 13 amino acids. The CDR3 reads CATSSKTGDEAFF. Here the CDR3 DNA reads TGTGCCACCAGCAGTAAGACAGGAGATGAAGCTTTCTTT.

The chain employs TRBV25-1 and TRBJ2-3, with 8 bases fitting TRBD2. This CDR3 comprises 18 residues. Trimming removed 2 bases from V and 0 bases from J; junction bases left unmatched: 10. In germline, CDR1 is MGHDK, CDR2 SYGVNS. CDR3 sequence reads: CASSEALRGGESTDTQYF. As DNA, the CDR3 is TGTGCCAGCAGTGAAGCCCTTCGGGGGGGCGAGAGCACAGATACGCAGTATTTT.

This chain links TRBV2 with TRBJ2-7, with 8 bases that match TRBD2. The J call is doubtful: the DNA matches TRBJ2-5 better. The CDR3 has 15 residues. Per germline, CDR1 SNHLY and CDR2 FYNNEI. The CDR3 protein is CASSEARGVGETQYF. The DNA of the CDR3 is TGTGCCAGCAGTGAAGCGCGGGGGGTGGGGGAGACCCAGTACTTC.

CDR3 protein: CSVRSQNYGYTF. In DNA, the CDR3 is TGCAGCGTGCGGTCACAGAACTATGGCTACACCTTC. The rearrangement links TRBV29-1 to TRBJ1-2, with D uncertain. The V end lost 6 bases, the J end lost 2 bases, and 10 bases lay between the germline ends. Germline V gives CDR1 SQVTM, CDR2 ANQGSEA. The CDR3 length is 12 residues.

With regard to this clonotype: A much larger clone differs by one base, so this may be a read error. The V call is TRBV7-9, the J call TRBJ2-7, with D perhaps matching TRBD1 (6 bases). Trimming took off 2 bases at V and 0 bases at J, with 8 bases between the two ends. The CDR3 totals 14 residues. Per the germline V gene, CDR1 is SEHNR and CDR2 is FQNEAQ (reference sequence). The CDR3: CASSLLDSSYEQYF. CDR3 bases: TGTGCCAGCAGCTTACTGGACAGCTCCTACGAGCAGTACTTC.

A word on this clonotype: Relative to the germline gene, one junction end is altered; a read error may explain this. J is TRBJ1-1 and V is TRBV5-1, with D perhaps TRBD1 (5 bases). Germline CDR1 and CDR2: SGHRS and YFSETQ. The CDR3 has 14 residues. CDR3 DNA: TGCGCCAGCAGCTTGGCCAGGGCGAACACTGAAGTTTTCTTT. This encodes CASSLARANTEVFF.

V and J are TRBV6-6 and TRBJ2-7; tentative D call: TRBD1 (6 bases). The germline CDR1 and CDR2 sequences are MNHNY and SVGAGI (reference sequence). V lost 2 bases, J lost 3 bases, and 14 bases lay in between. The CDR3 extends over 15 amino acids. The DNA for the CDR3 is TGTGCCAGCAGTTACCCCGGCAGGGGAGACTACGAGCAGTACTTC. Translated, it gives CASSYPGRGDYEQYF.

This chain uses TRBV20-1 with TRBJ1-2; possible D gene TRBD1, 6 bases. The CDR3 extends over 12 amino acids. Germline V gene lookup returns CDR1 DFQATT and CDR2 SNEGSKA (reference sequence). V dropped 5 bases and J dropped 8 bases, with 15 bases sitting between them. This chain's CDR3 is CSAPQGISGYTF. In nucleotides, the CDR3 is TGCAGTGCTCCACAGGGCATCAGCGGCTACACCTTC.

The V gene is TRBV9, the J gene TRBJ1-1, with D possibly matching TRBD1 (5 bases). The ends were cut back, 5 bases at V and 2 bases at J, with 13 bases in the middle. The CDR3 runs to 14 residues. From germline, CDR1 is SGDLS and CDR2 YYNGEE. CDR3 amino acids: CASSNPGGNTEAFF. Written as DNA, the CDR3 is TGTGCCAGCAGTAACCCCGGGGGAAACACTGAAGCTTTCTTT.

This clonotype was picked up a small number of times. One junction end disagrees with the germline gene, perhaps due to a read error. The V call is TRBV5-1, the J call TRBJ2-3; D uncertain. This CDR3 region has 15 residues. Germline CDR1 reads SGHRS; CDR2 reads YFSETQ. The DNA for the CDR3 is TGTGCCAGCAGCTTAGAGAGAACTAGCACAGATACGCAGTATTTT. This codes for CASSLERTSTDTQYF. Looking up the rest from reference TRBV5-1 and TRBJ2-3 gives the full variable domain: KAGVTQTPRYLIKTRGQQVTLSCSPISGHRSVSWYQQTPGQGLQFLFEYFSETQRNKGNFPGRFSGRQFSNSRSEMNVSTLELGDSALYLCASSLERTSTDTQYFGPGTRLTVL.

The rearrangement uses TRBV20-1 and TRBJ2-7, with 9 nucleotides matching TRBD1. Germline V gene lookup returns CDR1 DFQATT and CDR2 SNEGSKA (reference sequence). J was trimmed by 2 bases and V by 3 bases; bases with no gene match: 5. The CDR3 spans 14 residues. DNA of the CDR3: TGCAGTGCTAGGGGGGACAGGGCGCCCTACGAGCAGTACTTC. Protein sequence: CSARGDRAPYEQYF.

This clonotype showed up just once. The J gene is TRBJ1-4, the V gene TRBV9; TRBD1 aligns across 7 bases. The CDR3 has 16 amino acids. Germline values: CDR1 SGDLS, CDR2 YYNGEE. V trimming: 2 bases; J trimming: 8 bases; junction bases outside the gene matches: 12. CDR3 loop: CASSVYRDSGVEKLFF. As DNA, the CDR3 is TGTGCCAGCAGCGTTTACCGGGACAGCGGAGTAGAAAAACTGTTTTTT. The full variable domain, in which reference TRBV9 and TRBJ1-4 provide the parts outside the CDR3, is DSGVTQTPKHLITATGQRVTLRCSPRSGDLSVYWYQQSLDQGLQFLIQYYNGEERAKGNILERFSAQQFPDLHSELNLSSLELGDSALYFCASSVYRDSGVEKLFFGSGTQLSVL.

The chain has TRBV7-2 and TRBJ1-2; tentative D call: TRBD1 (5 bases). The CDR3 covers 16 residues. The germline CDR1 and CDR2 sequences are SGHTA and FQGNSA. The germline V and J ends were trimmed by 2 bases and 5 bases, with 18 bases remaining between them. CDR3 protein: CASSLSGTLYPYGYTF. The CDR3 DNA follows: TGTGCCAGCAGCTTAAGTGGGACGCTCTATCCTTATGGCTACACCTTC.

As DNA, the CDR3 is TGTGCCAGCAGTTCCCATAGCGGGGGGGCCGCTGAGCAGTTCTTC. Amino acids: CASSSHSGGAAEQFF. The rearrangement joins TRBV27 to TRBJ2-1; TRBD2 matches 11 bases. Germline values: CDR1 MNHEY, CDR2 SMNVEV (reference sequence). The CDR3 is made up of 15 amino acids. The junction had 8 bases not matched to a gene; V was cut back by 4 bases and J by 9 bases.

This clonotype was counted a few times. The chain uses TRBV29-1 and TRBJ2-7, with 12 nucleotides matching TRBD2. V trimming: 0 bases; J trimming: 4 bases; junction bases outside the gene matches: 1. Germline CDR1 SQVTM, CDR2 ANQGSEA. This CDR3 has 14 amino acids. CDR3 nucleotide sequence: TGCAGCGTTGAAGATGGACTAGCGGGGTACGAGCAGTACTTC. Residues: CSVEDGLAGYEQYF.